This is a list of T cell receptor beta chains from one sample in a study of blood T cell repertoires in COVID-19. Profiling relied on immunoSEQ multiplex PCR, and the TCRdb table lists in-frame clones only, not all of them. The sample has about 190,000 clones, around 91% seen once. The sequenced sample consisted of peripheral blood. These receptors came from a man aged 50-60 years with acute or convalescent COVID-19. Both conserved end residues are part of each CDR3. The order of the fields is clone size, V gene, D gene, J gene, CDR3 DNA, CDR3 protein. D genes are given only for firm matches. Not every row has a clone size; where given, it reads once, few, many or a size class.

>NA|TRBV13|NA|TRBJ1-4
TGTGCCAGCAGCTTAGGACAGGGCCCTAAAGAAAAACTGTTTTTT
CASSLGQGPKEKLFF
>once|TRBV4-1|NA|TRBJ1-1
TGCGCCAGCAGCCACGCTGGGGGGGACACTGAAGCTTTCTTT
CASSHAGGDTEAFF
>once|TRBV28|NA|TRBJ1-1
TGTGCCAGCAGCCACCGGGGGGGGAACACTGAAGCTTTCTTT
CASSHRGGNTEAFF
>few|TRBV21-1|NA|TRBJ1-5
TGTGCCAGCAAGCGAGAGGGTCAGCCCCAGCATTTT
CASKREGQPQHF
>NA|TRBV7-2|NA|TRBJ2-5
TGTGCCAGCAGCTTATGGGGGCTTGAGACCCAGTACTTC
CASSLWGLETQYF
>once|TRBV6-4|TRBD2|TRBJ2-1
TGTGCCAGCAGTAGTAGCGGGAGGGATGTGAGTGAGCAGTTCTTC
CASSSSGRDVSEQFF
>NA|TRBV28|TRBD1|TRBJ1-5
TGTGCCAGCAGCTTGACAGGGAATCAGCCCCAGCATTTT
CASSLTGNQPQHF
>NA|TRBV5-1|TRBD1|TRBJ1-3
TGCGCCAGCAGCGCCACGGGACAGGGGGCTGGTGACACCATATATTTT
CASSATGQGAGDTIYF
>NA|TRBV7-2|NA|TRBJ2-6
TGTGCCAGCAGTACAGGCTCTGGGGCCAACGTCCTGACTTTC
CASSTGSGANVLTF
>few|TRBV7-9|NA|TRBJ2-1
TGTGCCAGCAGCTTAGCATTCGGAGGCAATGAGCAGTTCTTC
CASSLAFGGNEQFF
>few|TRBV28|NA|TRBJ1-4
TGTGCCAGCAGTTTAAGGGGTCCAACTAATGAAAAACTGTTTTTT
CASSLRGPTNEKLFF
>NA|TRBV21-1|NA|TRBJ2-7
TGTGCCAGCAGCACAGGCGAGATATACGAGCAGTACTTC
CASSTGEIYEQYF
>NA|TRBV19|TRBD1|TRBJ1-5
TGTGCCAGTAGTGCAGGGACAGGGAAACTCAATCAGCCCCAGCATTTT
CASSAGTGKLNQPQHF
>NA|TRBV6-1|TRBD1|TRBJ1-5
TGTGCCAGCACCGAGGCAGGGGGCGGTCAGCCCCAGCATTTT
CASTEAGGGQPQHF
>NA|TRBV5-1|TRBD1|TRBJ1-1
TGCGCCAGCAGCTTGGTTACAGGGGGAGGCACTGAAGCTTTCTTT
CASSLVTGGGTEAFF
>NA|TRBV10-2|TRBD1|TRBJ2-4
TGCGCCAGCAGTGAGTCAGGGACAGGGCTATACTTC
CASSESGTGLYF
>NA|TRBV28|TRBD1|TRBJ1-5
TGTGCCAGCACCACAACAGGGGAAAATCAGCCCCAGCATTTT
CASTTTGENQPQHF
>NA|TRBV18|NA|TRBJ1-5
TGTGCCAGCTCACCACCTTCGCAGAGCAATCAGCCCCAGCATTTT
CASSPPSQSNQPQHF
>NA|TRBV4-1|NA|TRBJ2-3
TGCGCCAGCAGCCAACTAGGAGCTTCTAGCACAGATACGCAGTATTTT
CASSQLGASSTDTQYF
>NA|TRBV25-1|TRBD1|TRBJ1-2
TGTGCCAGCAGAGGGGACAGGGGATTGAAGGGCTACACCTTC
CASRGDRGLKGYTF
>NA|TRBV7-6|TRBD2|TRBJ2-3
TGTGCCAGCAGCATCAGTAGCGGGGTCAGCACAGATACGCAGTATTTT
CASSISSGVSTDTQYF
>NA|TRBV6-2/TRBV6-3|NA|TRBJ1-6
TGTGCCAGCAGTTACGGGGATCAGGGGAGCTCCTATAATTCACCCCTCCACTTT
CASSYGDQGSSYNSPLHF
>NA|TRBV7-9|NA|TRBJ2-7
TGTGCCAGCAGCTTTCTCAAGGGATGGGGCGGCGAGCAGTACTTC
CASSFLKGWGGEQYF
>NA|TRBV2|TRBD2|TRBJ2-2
TGTGCCAGCAGTGAAAGTAGCGGGAGGGACGGGGAGCTGTTTTTT
CASSESSGRDGELFF
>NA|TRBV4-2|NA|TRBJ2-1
TGTGCCAGCAGCCAAGATAATGGCCGAAGAGGAAGTAATGAGCAGTTCTTC
CASSQDNGRRGSNEQFF
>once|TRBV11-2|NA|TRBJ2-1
TGTGCCAGCAGCTTAGGGCGGGAACCCTTTCGGGATGAGCAGTTCTTC
CASSLGREPFRDEQFF
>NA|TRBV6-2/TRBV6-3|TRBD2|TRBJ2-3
TGTGCCAGCAGCAGTAGACTAGCGGGGGAAGATACGCAGTATTTT
CASSSRLAGEDTQYF
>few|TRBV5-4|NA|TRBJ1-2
TGTGCCAGCAGCACAGGACCAGCTAACTATGGCTACACCTTC
CASSTGPANYGYTF
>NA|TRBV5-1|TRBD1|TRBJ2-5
TGCGCCAGCAGCGAGATTACAGGGGCCCAAGAGACCCAGTACTTC
CASSEITGAQETQYF
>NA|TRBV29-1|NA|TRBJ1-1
TGCAGCGTTGAAGCAGGGATAGCTTTCTTT
CSVEAGIAFF
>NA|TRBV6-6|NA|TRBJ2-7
TGTGCCAGCAGTTACCCGGGAAAGTCCTACGAGCAGTACTTC
CASSYPGKSYEQYF
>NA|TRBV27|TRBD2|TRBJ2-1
TGTGCCAGCAGTCCCTCGGGACTAGCGGGGGGCCTGACTGTCAATGAGCAGTTCTTC
CASSPSGLAGGLTVNEQFF
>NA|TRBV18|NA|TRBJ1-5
TGTGCCAGCTCACCAGGAGAGTTAGGACAGCCCCAGCATTTT
CASSPGELGQPQHF
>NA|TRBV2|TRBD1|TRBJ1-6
TGTGCCAGCAGCCCCGGACAGGGAGCACCCCTCCACTTT
CASSPGQGAPLHF
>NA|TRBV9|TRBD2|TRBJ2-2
TGTGCCAGCAGCGTAGTGCCTAACGGGAGGGCGGGGACCGGGGAGCTGTTTTTT
CASSVVPNGRAGTGELFF
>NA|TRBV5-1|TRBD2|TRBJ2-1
TGCGCCAGCAGTACTGAGCTAGCGGGAGGGCCCTCGGGCTACAATGAGCAGTTCTTC
CASSTELAGGPSGYNEQFF
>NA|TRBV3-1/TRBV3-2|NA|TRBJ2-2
TGTGCCAGCAGCCTACAAACAATCACCGGGGAGCTGTTTTTT
CASSLQTITGELFF
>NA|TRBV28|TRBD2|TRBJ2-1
TGTGCCAGCAGTTTTCTAGCGGGAGGGCTCGGTGAGCAGTTCTTC
CASSFLAGGLGEQFF
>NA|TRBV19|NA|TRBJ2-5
TGTGCCAGTAGTATAGACGGGGACAGCGGGGGATATCAAGAGACCCAGTACTTC
CASSIDGDSGGYQETQYF
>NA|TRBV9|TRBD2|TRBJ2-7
TGTGCCAGCAGCCCTCGCGCAGCACTAGCGGGCCTTTCCTACGAGCAGTACTTC
CASSPRAALAGLSYEQYF
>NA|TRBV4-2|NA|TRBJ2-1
TGTGCCAGCAGCCAAGAAACCCTAGCGACTGAGCAGTTCTTC
CASSQETLATEQFF
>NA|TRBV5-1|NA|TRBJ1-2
TGCGCCAGCAGCCCCCTTAGTCGCAACCCGACTAACTATGGCTACACCTTC
CASSPLSRNPTNYGYTF
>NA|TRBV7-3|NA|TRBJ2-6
TGTGCCAGCAGCTTAGCCCCGGGCTCTGGGGCCAACGTCCTGACTTTC
CASSLAPGSGANVLTF
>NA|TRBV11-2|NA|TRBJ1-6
TGTGCCAGCAGTCAAACCGCTATCTATAATTCACCCCTCCACTTT
CASSQTAIYNSPLHF